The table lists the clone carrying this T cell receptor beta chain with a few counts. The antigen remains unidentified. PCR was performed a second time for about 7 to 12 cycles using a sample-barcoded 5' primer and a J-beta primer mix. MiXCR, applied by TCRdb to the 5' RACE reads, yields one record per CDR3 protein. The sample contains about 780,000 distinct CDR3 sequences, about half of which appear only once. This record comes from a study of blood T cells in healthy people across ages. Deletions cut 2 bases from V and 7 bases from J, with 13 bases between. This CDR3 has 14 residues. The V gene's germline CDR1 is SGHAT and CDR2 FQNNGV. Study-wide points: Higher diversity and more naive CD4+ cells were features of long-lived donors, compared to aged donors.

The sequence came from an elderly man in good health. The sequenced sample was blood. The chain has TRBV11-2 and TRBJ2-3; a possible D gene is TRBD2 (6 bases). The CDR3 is CASSLTGVLNTQYF. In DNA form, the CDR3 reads TGTGCCAGCAGCTTAACGGGAGTCCTCAATACGCAGTATTTT.